The clone carrying this TCR beta chain was detected only a few times. The target antigen is unknown. Profiling relied on immunoSEQ multiplex PCR, and the TCRdb table lists in-frame clones only, not all of them. Of fewer than 120,000 clones in the sample, roughly 87% were seen once. This record comes from a study of T cell responses to AZD1222 COVID-19 vaccine. Trimming left V 0 bases short and J 8 bases short, with 10 bases between. Per germline, CDR1 LGHNA and CDR2 YNFKEQ. CDR3 size: 13 residues. Findings and limits, study-wide: White British ancestry dominated among donors, who included more females, and clonal diversity was possibly underestimated.

The specimen comprised peripheral blood, sampled on day 0 of AZD1222 vaccination. The source of this sequence is an adult in good health. V and J are TRBV4-2 and TRBJ1-2, with D hard to call. The chain's CDR3 is CASSQDQGRGYTF. As DNA, the CDR3 is TGTGCCAGCAGCCAAGATCAAGGACGCGGCTACACCTTC.